This T cell receptor (beta chain) was profiled in a study of blood T cell repertoires in COVID-19 (TCRdb year 2020). The study in broad terms: Collaborator samples came from the United States, Italy and Spain and covered acute and convalescent phases of COVID-19. The material from the prospective study consisted of cDNA or gDNA derived from T cells, B-cell-depleted T cells, or PBMCs. Deeply sampled blood TCRbeta repertoires from subjects exposed to, actively infected with, or recovered from COVID-19 were included in the dataset. The repertoires were released in a freely available public database intended as a resource for research on the immune response to SARS-CoV-2. Samples were obtained from the ongoing ImmuneRACE study (first 160 participants) and from 1,000 to 1,500 subjects provided by 6 global collaborators. Sample metadata almost always included a de-identified subject ID, COVID-19 status, age in years and sex. Where HLA class I and class II types were available, the types were taken from metadata supplied by the sample provider, not from assay-based typing. Broad study findings and their caveats: The amount of clinical and demographic metadata varied by source and participant and was provided uncurated.

V has 5 bases trimmed and J has 2 bases trimmed; junction bases matching no gene number 10. Including the terminal cysteine and phenylalanine, the CDR3 comprises 17 residues. Just CDR3 DNA is preserved here, 51 bases in frame from base 1. The germline V gene (reference sequence) supplies CDR1 SEHNR and CDR2 FQNEAQ. TCRbeta CDR3 regions were amplified from genomic DNA using the immunoSEQ Assay, a bias-controlled multiplex PCR. In the source study's methods: The number of nucleated cells in each sample was estimated from the amplification of reference gene primers within the assay. Sequence reads were collapsed and filtered to measure the absolute abundance of every unique TCRbeta CDR3 rearrangement. For each sample, productive Simpson clonality was calculated as the square root of Simpson's diversity index over productive rearrangements. In its TCRdb copy, this immuneACCESS table keeps in-frame sequences only and misses some clones. Where compared with another copy, unresolved V genes explain less than half of these, and the others have no known cause. Clone size and the V and J calls come from that table; the DNA yielded D and trimming. The sample yields 120,000 to 150,000 clones; about 90% were counted once. About 6% of the sample rests with the top ten.

Whole blood was collected in K2EDTA tubes by collaborating institutions according to the institutions' own protocols. Collaborator samples were shipped for TCRbeta analysis as frozen whole blood, isolated PBMCs, or DNA extracted from either sample type. In its sample, this clone was seen once. Its antigen target is currently unknown. Within one base of it there is no much larger clone, and no base qualities were kept. The material sequenced was peripheral blood. This sequence originates from a man of 80 years or more with acute or convalescent COVID-19. The chain is made from TRBV7-9 and TRBJ2-3, with 10 junctional bases fitting TRBD2. CDR3 protein: CASSPGPLAGATDTQYF. The DNA sequence reads TGTGCCAGCAGCCCAGGTCCTCTAGCGGGGGCCACAGATACGCAGTATTTT.